A selection of T cell receptor beta chains follows, all from one sample in a study of control samples from healthy donors and cancer patients. The table came from immunoSEQ multiplex PCR; TCRdb's copy has only in-frame clones and leaves some out. The data contain 130,000 or so clones, roughly nine tenths of them singletons. The specimen was PBMCs. The receptors derive from a man aged 50 to 59 with head and neck cancer. The CDR3 runs from the conserved cysteine through the conserved F or W. Clone size, where shown, is once, few, many, or a class for clones that have expanded.

16	.	TRBV7-3	TRBJ2-3	CASSGGTATSTDTQYF
13	.	TRBV7-2	TRBJ1-1	CASSLAPPTEAFF
14	.	TRBV25-1	TRBJ1-6	CASSEREDLVPLHF
17	.	TRBV6-1	TRBJ1-6	CASSEGRASSYNSPLHF
15	once	TRBV28	TRBJ1-2	CASSLFWDRSTGYTF
12	.	TRBV12-5	TRBJ2-1	CASGLDYVGQFF
14	.	TRBV5-1	TRBJ1-1	CASSLFTGGAEAFF
13	.	TRBV19	TRBJ1-1	CASSIRVNTEAFF
15	.	TRBV10-2	TRBJ1-3	CASSDGGFGGNTIYF
15	.	TRBV3-1/TRBV3-2	TRBJ2-1	CASSPTERRYNEQFF
15	.	TRBV21-1	TRBJ2-7	CASSAGTGGRYEQYF
14	.	TRBV19	TRBJ2-5	CASSIVGTQETQYF
14	.	TRBV7-9	TRBJ2-5	CASSLLSAQETQYF
14	.	TRBV10-2	TRBJ2-3	CASGSGGATDTQYF
15	once	TRBV2	TRBJ2-2	CASSEGPGATGELFF
14	.	TRBV5-1	TRBJ2-7	CASSSSGTRSEQYF
15	.	TRBV5-4	TRBJ2-7	CASSVGLAASYEQYF
15	.	TRBV28	TRBJ2-5	CASSRPQGARETQYF
16	once	TRBV18	TRBJ2-4	CASSPGGVLAKNIQYF
15	.	TRBV19	TRBJ1-2	CASSPVGQALYGYTF
14	.	TRBV6-1	TRBJ2-7	CASSEEGGAYEQYF
14	once	TRBV28	TRBJ2-7	CASSLPGTSYGQYF
14	once	TRBV2	TRBJ1-5	CASRDIAGNQPQHF
17	medium-sized	TRBV4-1	TRBJ1-5	CASSSQAGGNSHQPQHF
16	.	TRBV11-3	TRBJ2-4	CASSSLGGNAKNIQYF
15	few	TRBV7-9	TRBJ1-3	CASSLQQGSGNTIYF
13	.	TRBV30	TRBJ1-6	CAWSAPYNSPLHF
16	.	TRBV18	TRBJ1-3	CASSPGRKSSGNTIYF
11	.	TRBV7-9	TRBJ1-1	CASSLVAEAFF
11	.	TRBV21-1	TRBJ1-2	CASLKGGGYTF
11	.	TRBV28	TRBJ1-3	CASYSGNTIYF
14	.	TRBV19	TRBJ2-2	CASSIVEESGELFF
15	.	TRBV18	TRBJ2-1	CASSPQPGPDNEQFF
15	.	TRBV19	TRBJ2-7	CASSMRRQGSYEQYF
16	.	TRBV7-2	TRBJ1-4	CASSAGQGAANEKLFF
12	.	TRBV5-5	TRBJ2-3	CASSTPAGTQYF
15	.	TRBV10-3	TRBJ2-5	CAISEGTDHTETQYF
13	.	TRBV2	TRBJ2-3	CASMPQSTDTQYF
16	.	TRBV13	TRBJ1-1	CASSSDRVFMNTEAFF
16	.	TRBV27	TRBJ2-3	CASSLSAGVSTDTQYF
12	.	TRBV12-3/TRBV12-4	TRBJ1-4	CASSPLQEKLFF
16	.	TRBV5-8	TRBJ1-2	CASSLAQGAIGYGYTF
14	.	TRBV3-1/TRBV3-2	TRBJ1-3	CASSQERSDNTIYF
13	.	TRBV30	TRBJ2-2	CAWAGQNTGELFF
13	.	TRBV29-1	TRBJ2-1	CSFRDHGDNEQFF
14	.	TRBV9	TRBJ1-4	CASSDGRINEKLFF
13	.	TRBV11-2	TRBJ2-2	CASSFRLGGELFF